Listed below are T cell receptor beta chains from one sample, sequenced in a study of TIL therapy for anti-PD-1-resistant metastatic lung cancer. Sequencing used immunoSEQ multiplex PCR; TCRdb keeps in-frame clones, though not all of them. The repertoire includes tens of thousands of clones, about 86% of them detected once, and 5% sits in the top ten. Sequencing was performed on blood, taken at baseline. The source of these receptors is a person aged 25-79 years with non-small cell lung cancer. Both conserved end residues are part of each CDR3. A D gene is named only where the DNA matches it firmly. Clone size, where shown, is once, few, many, or a class for clones that have expanded.

d_call cdr3_length clone_size j_call v_call cdr3_nt cdr3_aa
- 15 - TRBJ1-5 TRBV6-5 TGTGCCAGCAGAAAGGGGGGGCTGGCTTATCAGCCCCAGCATTTT CASRKGGLAYQPQHF
- 16 - TRBJ2-1 TRBV24-1 TGTGCCACCAGTGATTACTTTACAAGCTCCTACAATGAGCAGTTCTTC CATSDYFTSSYNEQFF
- 14 - TRBJ1-2 TRBV18 TGTGCCAGCTCACCAGAGACAGGTGGTAATGGCTACACCTTC CASSPETGGNGYTF
TRBD2 15 - TRBJ2-1 TRBV7-3 TGTGCCAGCACCCAGAGCGGACTAGCGGGAGATGAGCAGTTCTTC CASTQSGLAGDEQFF
TRBD1 15 - TRBJ2-3 TRBV4-2 TGTGCCAGCAGCCGAGCAGACAGGGTGACAGATACGCAGTATTTT CASSRADRVTDTQYF
- 13 - TRBJ1-2 TRBV5-6 TGTGCCAGCAGCCTCCCTGGGAGTTATGGCTACACCTTC CASSLPGSYGYTF
TRBD2 15 - TRBJ2-1 TRBV5-4 TGTGCCAGCAGCTCACCTAGCGGGGGGTATAATGAGCAGTTCTTC CASSSPSGGYNEQFF
TRBD2 14 - TRBJ2-7 TRBV20-1 TGCAGTGCTAGTGTGGGCGGGAGGTTCAGAGAGCAGTACTTC CSASVGGRFREQYF
- 10 - TRBJ2-3 TRBV20-1 TGCAGTGGAAAAACAGATACGCAGTATTTT CSGKTDTQYF
TRBD1 16 - TRBJ2-5 TRBV27 TGTGCCAGCAGTCGCACCCGGACAGGGCTCGGAGAGACCCAGTACTTC CASSRTRTGLGETQYF
TRBD1 18 - TRBJ2-6 TRBV27 TGTGCCAGCAGTTCCACGGACAGGGGAAACCCTGGGGCCAACGTCCTGACTTTC CASSSTDRGNPGANVLTF
- 14 - TRBJ2-1 TRBV5-4 TGTGCCAGCAGCTTTGAGGGTGGCTACAATGAGCAGTTCTTC CASSFEGGYNEQFF
- 12 - TRBJ2-5 TRBV19 TGTGCCAGTAGTAATCTGGGCGAGACCCAGTACTTC CASSNLGETQYF
- 18 - TRBJ1-5 TRBV28 TGTGCCAGCAGTTTAGCGGGGTTATTGGGGTCGGGATATCAGCCCCAGCATTTT CASSLAGLLGSGYQPQHF
- 13 - TRBJ2-4 TRBV27 TGTGCCAGCAGTTTTTGGCCCAAAAACATTCAGTACTTC CASSFWPKNIQYF
- 13 - TRBJ2-5 TRBV27 TGTGCCAGCAGTTTAAACCTTTGGGAGACCCAGTACTTC CASSLNLWETQYF
TRBD1 15 few TRBJ1-1 TRBV7-9 TGTGCCAGCAGCGTTGCAGGGGGCGCGAACACTGAAGCTTTCTTT CASSVAGGANTEAFF
TRBD1 16 - TRBJ2-3 TRBV6-2/TRBV6-3 TGTGCCAGCAGTCCCCGGGACAGGGGAATGTCAGATACGCAGTATTTT CASSPRDRGMSDTQYF
- 14 - TRBJ1-1 TRBV7-2 TGTGCCAGCAGCTTTTCACAGGGAAACACTGAAGCTTTCTTT CASSFSQGNTEAFF
- 15 - TRBJ2-5 TRBV6-2/TRBV6-3 TGTGCCAGCAGTTTGGGGGGTGTCTTACAAGAGACCCAGTACTTC CASSLGGVLQETQYF
- 13 - TRBJ1-5 TRBV7-2 TGTGCCAGCACCACAACGCAGGCTCAGCCCCAGCATTTT CASTTTQAQPQHF
TRBD1 15 - TRBJ2-2 TRBV6-5 TGTGCCAGCAGTACTAGGGACAGAGCAACCGGGGAGCTGTTTTTT CASSTRDRATGELFF
- 19 - TRBJ2-7 TRBV7-9 TGTGCCAGCAGCTTAGTAGTACCCCTGGGCGACATCAACTCCTACGAGCAGTACTTC CASSLVVPLGDINSYEQYF
- 15 - TRBJ2-5 TRBV9 TGTGCCAGCAGCGTAAGTCGGACAGCCCAAGAGACCCAGTACTTC CASSVSRTAQETQYF
- 14 - TRBJ1-1 TRBV28 TGTGCCAGCAGTTTAAGCTTCTCCGGCACTGAAGCTTTCTTT CASSLSFSGTEAFF
TRBD1 16 - TRBJ2-5 TRBV6-1 TGTGCCAGCAGAGAACAGGGGACCCGCTACCAAGAGACCCAGTACTTC CASREQGTRYQETQYF
TRBD1 12 once TRBJ1-6 TRBV12-3/TRBV12-4 TGTGCCAGCGGGACAGCCCCATACGCCCTCCACTTT CASGTAPYALHF
TRBD1 15 - TRBJ2-7 TRBV4-1 TGCGCCAGCAGCCAAGCGGACAGGCTAGTATACGAGCAGTACTTC CASSQADRLVYEQYF
- 15 - TRBJ2-5 TRBV6-5 TGTGCCAGCAGTCTCCAGGGACGGACCCAAGAGACCCAGTACTTC CASSLQGRTQETQYF
- 16 - TRBJ1-1 TRBV5-6 TGTGCCAGCAGCACCGTCGGCCAGGCCTTGAACACTGAAGCTTTCTTT CASSTVGQALNTEAFF
- 14 - TRBJ1-1 TRBV5-1 TGCGCCAGCAGCGCCGTGACGTTGAACACTGAAGCTTTCTTT CASSAVTLNTEAFF
- 15 - TRBJ2-5 TRBV28 TGTGCCAGCAGTTTATCGCAGGGGGGGAGTGAGACCCAGTACTTC CASSLSQGGSETQYF
- 13 - TRBJ2-3 TRBV10-3 TGTGCCATCACGGGTAGCAGTGCAGATACGCAGTATTTT CAITGSSADTQYF
- 13 - TRBJ2-1 TRBV9 TGTGCCAGCAGCGTCGGAGGGCCCAATGAGCAGTTCTTC CASSVGGPNEQFF
- 14 - TRBJ2-2 TRBV7-6 TGTGCCAGCAGCGACCAACCGAACACCGGGGAGCTGTTTTTT CASSDQPNTGELFF
- 14 few TRBJ2-3 TRBV5-1 TGCGCCAGCAGCTTGAAAGAAAGCACAGATACGCAGTATTTT CASSLKESTDTQYF
- 15 - TRBJ2-7 TRBV7-8 TGTGCCAGCAGCCCAAGAGGACTGTGGTCCTACGAGCAGTACTTC CASSPRGLWSYEQYF
TRBD2 15 - TRBJ2-7 TRBV6-5 TGTGCCAGCAGTTACATTAGAGCGGGAGGGTACGAGCAGTACTTC CASSYIRAGGYEQYF
- 14 - TRBJ1-4 TRBV28 TGTGCCAGCAGTTTTGGCCGGACTAATGAAAAACTGTTTTTT CASSFGRTNEKLFF
- 14 once TRBJ1-1 TRBV6-5 TGTGCCAGCAGTTACTCCCGGGACGCGTATGAAGCTTTCTTT CASSYSRDAYEAFF
TRBD1 13 - TRBJ1-4 TRBV27 TGTGCCAGCAGCCTCGGGACAGGGGGAAAACTGTTTTTT CASSLGTGGKLFF